This T cell receptor beta chain comes out of a study of shared clonotypes between healthy human individuals. Findings and caveats of the study: When compared with the clonotypes that were shared by all four sorted-subset donors, the non-shared clonotypes turned out to have lower generation probabilities.

Trimming took 3 bases from V and 1 from J, leaving 18 bases between them. The CDR3 runs to 17 residues. The V gene's germline CDR1 is KGHSH and CDR2 LQKENI. In the case of this clone: Its antigen is still unknown.

Healthy HIV-negative adults without recent acute infections or vaccinations served as donors. Splitting the CD4+ cells yielded a CD45RA+ naive subset and a CD45RA-negative memory subset. Genomic DNA belonging to each subset was distributed in equal measure over several immunoSEQ plates. Assay: immunoSEQ multiplex PCR; the TCRdb copy retains only in-frame clones and omits some. The table includes some 2.4 million clones, approximately 93% detected once. The chain recombines TRBV18 with TRBJ1-2; D gene uncertain. The sequence came from a man between 18 and 35 years old in good health. Some clones in this sample may be carry-over from other donors' samples. The specimen was naive CD4+ T cells from PBMCs. Subset reported: CD45RA+ positively selected. The CDR3 DNA reads as TGTGCCAGCTCACCCTATCCCCCACAGATAGTTAACTATGGCTACACCTTC. Translated: CASSPYPPQIVNYGYTF.